Described below is a single T cell receptor (beta chain) sequence and its context. What it recognizes is unknown. The sample belongs to a study of T cell responses to AZD1222 COVID-19 vaccine. Looking at the study overall: It was second doses at about 4 or about 12 weeks that were pooled.

TCRdb's copy holds only in-frame clones and misses some; the assay was immunoSEQ multiplex PCR. Among around 150,000 clones, 88% were seen once, and the ten largest hold around 5.2%. Findings of the study overall: The donor group comprised mostly white British people and more females; the analysis possibly underestimated clonal diversity.

The sequence derives from an adult in good health. Source: peripheral blood, taken on day 0 of AZD1222 vaccination.

CDR3: CASSAQGWGGYTF. The DNA for the CDR3 is TGTGCCAGCAGTGCACAGGGATGGGGGGGCTACACCTTC. The rearrangement links TRBV25-1 to TRBJ1-2; D possibly corresponds to TRBD1 (6 bases). With 4 bases removed from V and 8 bases from J, the gap between germline ends came to 14 bases. This CDR3 spans 13 amino acids. CDR1 MGHDK and CDR2 SYGVNS come from the germline V gene.